This T cell receptor beta chain was sequenced in a study of shared clonotypes between healthy human individuals. Notes on the study in general: Naive subsets, compared against memory subsets, generally had larger estimated richness values. Naive CD4 clonotypes overlapped across several donors at roughly 5%.

Assay used: immunoSEQ multiplex PCR; TCRdb lists only in-frame clones, some missing. The sample has some 2,100,000 clones, 90% to 97% seen once. Concerning this clone itself: The target antigen is unknown.

There are 15 residues in the CDR3. Trimming shortened V by 5 bases and J by 5 bases, and 18 bases separated the two germline ends. The germline CDR1 and CDR2 sequences are MNHNS and SASEGT. Donors were healthy HIV-negative adults without recently reported acute infections or vaccinations. Naive CD4+ cells were CD45RA-selected; the remaining cells were memory. Input material: naive CD4+ T cells sorted from blood. Indicated subset: CD45RA+ positively selected. The origin of this receptor is a young man in good health. The V gene is TRBV6-1, the J gene TRBJ2-5; D perhaps matches TRBD2 (6 bases). CDR3: CASSLRGGAEETQYF. CDR3 nucleotide sequence: TGTGCCAGCAGTTTAAGAGGAGGGGCCGAGGAGACCCAGTACTTC.